These 19 T cell receptor beta chains came from one sample sequenced in a study of CD8 T cells in ankylosing spondylitis. Each CDR3 protein gets one entry after TCRdb re-called the 5' RACE reads with MiXCR. The sample includes roughly 180,000 distinct CDR3 sequences, around 13% of them seen just once. Input material: blood, either unsorted or a sorted T cell fraction (not recorded which). These receptors originate from a male donor with ankylosing spondylitis or in good health (not recorded which).

The chain recombines TRBV7-7 with TRBJ1-1; tentatively, D is TRBD1 (5 bases). Germline values: CDR1 SSHAT, CDR2 FNYEAQ (reference sequence). This CDR3 region has 13 residues. Trimming took 5 bases from V and 5 from J, leaving 12 bases between them. CDR3 residues: CASSPREGTEAFF. The CDR3 bases are TGTGCCAGCAGCCCCAGGGAAGGGACTGAAGCTTTCTTT.

In this sample, this clonotype turned up a few times. Here the CDR3 DNA reads TGTGCCAGTAGTATAAGTCACTACAATGAGCAGTTCTTC. This sequence encodes CASSISHYNEQFF. This rearrangement joins TRBV19 to TRBJ2-1, with no clear D. CDR1 is LNHDA and CDR2 is SQIVND in the germline V gene (reference sequence). V was clipped by 2 bases and J by 3 bases, with 5 bases between them. CDR3 length equals 13 residues.

This clonotype has ten or more counts. The chain links TRBV12-3 or TRBV12-4 to TRBJ2-7; TRBD1 is a possible D gene (6 bases). CDR3 length: 13 residues. Trimming took off 4 bases at V and 1 base at J, with 8 bases between the two ends. CDR3 loop: CASSSGQSYEQYF. DNA of the CDR3: TGTGCCAGCAGTTCAGGACAGTCCTACGAGCAGTACTTC.

This clonotype was found a few times. This sequence joins TRBV25-1 and TRBJ2-5, with D possibly being TRBD1 (6 bases). The CDR3 covers 15 residues. From germline, CDR1 is MGHDK and CDR2 SYGVNS. V was pared by 5 bases and J by 5 bases, with 18 bases between. CDR3 coding DNA: TGTGCCAGCAGTTCGACCCGACAGGCGACGGAGACCCAGTACTTC. Amino acids: CASSSTRQATETQYF.

The chain carries TRBV7-9 and TRBJ2-3, with D tentatively TRBD1 or TRBD2 (5 bases each). V dropped 5 bases and J dropped 3 bases, with 9 bases sitting between them. The V gene's germline CDR1 is SEHNR and CDR2 FQNEAQ (reference sequence). This CDR3 is built from 13 residues. The CDR3 sequence: CASSLGVTDTQYF. The CDR3 DNA sequence: TGTGCCAGCAGCCTGGGGGTTACAGATACGCAGTATTTT. Based on the CDR3 plus reference TRBV7-9 and TRBJ2-3, the full variable domain is DTGVSQNPRHKITKRGQNVTFRCDPISEHNRLYWYRQTLGQGPEFLTYFQNEAQLEKSRLLSDRFSAERPKGSFSTLEIQRTEQGDSAMYLCASSLGVTDTQYFGPGTRLTVL.

This clonotype was seen only a few times. The DNA of the CDR3 is TGCGCCAGCAGCCAAGATAGGCCCACAGGGGACAGCGGCTACACCTTC. Translated, it gives CASSQDRPTGDSGYTF. The chain recombines TRBV4-1 with TRBJ1-2, with TRBD1 identical over 7 bases. V shed 0 bases, J shed 8 bases, and the junction held 12 bases outside the gene matches. This CDR3 comprises 16 residues. Germline V gene lookup returns CDR1 MGHRA and CDR2 YSYEKL.

This clonotype appeared many times. The chain has TRBV2 and TRBJ2-7; tentatively, D is TRBD1 (5 bases). Germline V gene data show CDR1 as SNHLY and CDR2 as FYNNEI. V shed 5 bases and J shed 2 bases, with 7 bases lying between them. The CDR3 has 12 residues. The CDR3 DNA follows: TGTGCCAGCAGTCAGGGTACCTACGAGCAGTACTTC. This translates into CASSQGTYEQYF.

This clonotype has only a few counts. The V and J genes are TRBV7-9 and TRBJ2-1; D gene ambiguous. V lost 5 bases to trimming and J lost 9 bases, with 17 bases between them. Germline CDR1 reads SEHNR; CDR2 reads FQNEAQ (reference sequence). This CDR3 has 14 residues. CDR3 amino acids: CASSPVTQKREQFF. DNA for the CDR3: TGTGCCAGCAGCCCCGTGACCCAGAAACGTGAGCAGTTCTTC.

This clonotype showed up many times. The rearrangement links TRBV12-3 or TRBV12-4 to TRBJ2-5, with D perhaps TRBD1 (7 bases). The CDR3 length is 13 residues. With 2 bases removed from V and 5 bases from J, the gap between germline ends came to 9 bases. CDR3 residues: CASSLQGGETQYF. DNA of the CDR3: TGTGCCAGCAGTTTACAGGGGGGCGAGACCCAGTACTTC.

This chain uses TRBV4-2 with TRBJ2-5; 7 bases agree with TRBD1. The ends lost 0 bases at V and 2 bases at J; junction bases unmatched: 3. The CDR3 spans 15 residues. In germline, CDR1 is LGHNA, CDR2 YNFKEQ. The CDR3 spells CASSQEWTGQETQYF. As DNA, the CDR3 is TGTGCCAGCAGCCAAGAGTGGACAGGTCAAGAGACCCAGTACTTC.

This clonotype is medium-sized (0.01 to 0.1%) within its sample. V gene TRBV2 combines with J gene TRBJ1-1, with D maybe TRBD1 (6 bases). The CDR3 length is 13 residues. V lost 7 bases and J 3 bases, leaving 12 bases between the germline ends. CDR1 and CDR2 from the germline V gene are SNHLY and FYNNEI. The CDR3 sequence is CASNGGSHTEAFF. CDR3 nucleotide sequence: TGTGCCAGCAATGGGGGCAGCCACACTGAAGCTTTCTTT. Full variable domain (remainder filled in from reference TRBV2 and TRBJ1-1): EPEVTQTPSHQVTQMGQEVILRCVPISNHLYFYWYRQILGQKVEFLVSFYNNEISEKSEIFDDQFSVERPDGSNFTLKIRSTKLEDSAMYFCASNGGSHTEAFFGQGTRLTVV.

The chain uses TRBV25-1 and TRBJ1-1; D is possibly TRBD1 (5 bases). In germline, CDR1 is MGHDK, CDR2 SYGVNS. V lost 3 bases to trimming and J lost 8 bases, with 16 bases between them. CDR3 size: 14 residues. The CDR3 nucleotides read TGTGCCAGCAGTGATCCCAACCGGGGGAGGGAAGCTTTCTTT. The encoded protein is CASSDPNRGREAFF.

This clonotype has just a few counts. V is TRBV7-9 and J is TRBJ2-7; D might be TRBD1 (6 bases). The CDR3 is 16 amino acids. Germline V gene data show CDR1 as SEHNR and CDR2 as FQNEAQ (reference sequence). Trimming stripped 5 bases from V and 5 bases from J, with 22 bases between. CDR3 nucleotides: TGTGCCAGCAGCCCGGACAGTCCGATTCCCTATGACGAGCAGTACTTC. Residues: CASSPDSPIPYDEQYF.

The DNA of the CDR3 is TGTGCCAGCAGTGAGGGGACAGGTACCTACGAGCAGTACTTC. It yields the protein CASSEGTGTYEQYF. This rearrangement joins TRBV2 to TRBJ2-7; 8 bases are shared with TRBD1. V dropped 3 bases and J dropped 2; count of bases not matched to a gene: 3. The germline CDR1 and CDR2 sequences are SNHLY and FYNNEI. The CDR3 is 14 amino acids.

This clonotype was counted between two and nine times. CDR3 sequence (DNA): TGCGCCGCCAATCATTACAGGGAAACGTCCTACGAGCAGTACTTC. Residues: CAANHYRETSYEQYF. The chain couples TRBV5-1 to TRBJ2-7; TRBD1 is a possible D gene (6 bases). Germline assignment: CDR1 SGHRS and CDR2 YFSETQ. V lost 10 bases to trimming and J lost 1 base, with 21 bases between them. CDR3 length: 15 amino acids.

This clonotype was counted between two and nine times. DNA of the CDR3: TGCGCCAGCAGCTTCCCTGCGGGGAATGAGCAGTTCTTC. Protein: CASSFPAGNEQFF. The rearrangement links TRBV4-1 to TRBJ2-1; perhaps TRBD2 as D (6 bases). Per germline, CDR1 MGHRA and CDR2 YSYEKL. This CDR3 is built from 13 residues. Trimming removed 5 bases at V and 7 bases at J, with 12 bases between.

Ten or more counts support this clonotype. V and J are TRBV5-5 and TRBJ2-1; TRBD1 aligns across 7 bases. V was clipped by 4 bases and J by 4 bases; unmatched bases: 8. From germline, CDR1 is SGHKS and CDR2 YYEKEE (reference sequence). This CDR3 has 15 residues. This CDR3 is CASSLPPGQYNEQFF. CDR3 sequence (DNA): TGTGCCAGCAGCCTTCCTCCGGGACAGTACAATGAGCAGTTCTTC.

This chain uses TRBV15 with TRBJ1-2; D possibly corresponds to TRBD1 (6 bases). CDR1 is LNHNV, CDR2 YYDKDF, per germline (reference sequence). Trimming removed 0 bases from V and 6 bases from J, with 20 bases in between. This CDR3 is 17 amino acids long. CDR3: CATSRDRLTGPEHGYTF. The CDR3 DNA reads as TGTGCCACCAGCAGAGATCGTTTAACAGGGCCGGAGCATGGCTACACCTTC.

This clonotype was seen many times. V gene TRBV27 combines with J gene TRBJ1-1, with 10 nucleotides matching TRBD1. Germline V lookup: CDR1 MNHEY, CDR2 SMNVEV (reference sequence). V dropped 6 bases and J dropped 5; count of bases not matched to a gene: 0. The CDR3 is 12 residues long. In DNA form, the CDR3 reads TGTGCCAGCAGGGGACAGGGGACTGAAGCTTTCTTT. Amino acids: CASRGQGTEAFF.